This T cell receptor beta chain appears in the sequencing data of a study of blood T cell repertoires in COVID-19. About the research overall: Both acute and convalescent COVID-19 samples were obtained from the United States, Italy and Spain.

Per germline, CDR1 LNHDA and CDR2 SQIVND (reference sequence). V lost 6 bases and J lost 7, with 7 bases in between. CDR3 length equals 12 residues. Authors' data handling: Amplification from reference gene primers served as the basis for estimated nucleated cell counts. Produced via immunoSEQ multiplex PCR; TCRdb's table is partial and in-frame only. V and J calls and clone size come straight from that table; D and trimming were deduced from the DNA. The table records 12,000 to 15,000 clones, around four fifths of them present only once. The chain carries TRBV19 and TRBJ1-6; D is uncertain. Sequencing used peripheral blood. The receptor was isolated from a man aged 35 to 55 with active or convalescent COVID-19. CDR3 sequence: CASSIQNSPLHF. CDR3 DNA sequence: TGTGCCAGTAGCATACAAAATTCACCCCTCCACTTT.